This T cell receptor beta chain appears in the sequencing data of a study of technical replicates of blood from a handful of donors. Germline assignment: CDR1 SGDLS and CDR2 YYNGEE. The length of the CDR3 is 13 residues. Trimming took off 1 base at V and 6 bases at J, with 8 bases between the two ends. This clone was found once. Some clones are missing from TCRdb's copy, which holds only in-frame ones; the method was immunoSEQ multiplex PCR. Of approximately 75,000 clones listed, approximately 95% are singletons. The sample comprised T cells isolated from PBMCs. The J gene is TRBJ2-1, the V gene TRBV9; D not certain. The receptor was isolated from a human donor in good health. CDR3 coding DNA: TGTGCCAGCAGCGTATATGAGTCCAATGAGCAGTTCTTC. Its protein product is CASSVYESNEQFF.